These T cell receptor beta chains were read from a single sample in a study of CD8 T cells in Susac syndrome. TCRdb recomputed calls from the immunoSEQ multiplex PCR reads with MiXCR, one row per CDR3 protein. The sample contains some 300,000 distinct CDR3 sequences, 85% of which appear only once. Sequenced sample: CD8+ T cells from PBMCs. The receptors here all came from a human donor with multiple sclerosis. The conserved cysteine and the conserved F or W are not part of the CDR3 here. D genes are given only for firm matches.

d_call,v_call,j_call,cdr3_aa
-,TRBV11-2,TRBJ2-1,ASSLRLAHPYNEQF
-,TRBV2,TRBJ2-1,ASILYNEQF
TRBD2,TRBV6-5,TRBJ2-2,ASSFEAGGILDGELF
-,TRBV9,TRBJ2-3,ASSVRDRDTQY
TRBD2,TRBV4-1,TRBJ2-7,ASSQALADTYEQY
-,TRBV29-1,TRBJ1-4,SALARFNEKLF
TRBD1,TRBV6-6,TRBJ1-1,ASSSEGAGNTEAF
-,TRBV4-1,TRBJ2-1,ASSQGDEQF
TRBD2,TRBV4-3,TRBJ2-1,ASSRGAGPYNEQF
-,TRBV24-1,TRBJ1-1,ATSSDGGEAF
-,TRBV19,TRBJ1-5,ASLKGWTRSNQPQH
-,TRBV28,TRBJ1-1,ASSFAPMNTEAF
-,TRBV27,TRBJ2-7,ASSPGGAGEQY
TRBD1,TRBV14,TRBJ2-3,ASSQGDRPYTDTQY
TRBD1,TRBV6-1,TRBJ1-5,ASSGTGRQPQH
-,TRBV28,TRBJ1-1,ASSFTENTEAF
-,TRBV11-2,TRBJ2-3,ASRIRSPRADTQY
-,TRBV7-9,TRBJ1-2,ASRGPQVTGYT
-,TRBV29-1,TRBJ1-1,SVDTAF
TRBD1,TRBV28,TRBJ1-1,ASTGIVGTGTANTEAF
-,TRBV19,TRBJ2-7,ASSRLIGGYEQY
TRBD1,TRBV20-1,TRBJ2-7,SARDTGDSYEQY
TRBD1,TRBV2,TRBJ2-7,ASITGGESYEQY
TRBD1,TRBV4-1,TRBJ2-5,ASSRQGARETQY
TRBD1,TRBV29-1,TRBJ2-5,SVENTGGQETQY
TRBD1,TRBV20-1,TRBJ2-3,SATDRGDTDTQY
-,TRBV5-4,TRBJ1-4,ASSSSAGENEKLF
TRBD2,TRBV27,TRBJ2-3,ASRLLGSGTSGEVGGADTQF
TRBD2,TRBV7-9,TRBJ2-1,ASSFLAGGGEQF
-,TRBV28,TRBJ2-7,ASRDPGPLFYEQY
-,TRBV27,TRBJ2-5,ASSNLGGETQY
TRBD1,TRBV7-9,TRBJ2-3,ASSSRTGGIVTDTQY
-,TRBV6-5,TRBJ2-7,ASSYSRTGTYEQY
TRBD1,TRBV12-3/TRBV12-4,TRBJ1-2,ASNTGGLGYT
-,TRBV6-1,TRBJ1-1,ASSVMGSEAF
-,TRBV10-3,TRBJ1-1,AISESIPGTEAF
-,TRBV5-6,TRBJ2-7,ASSWVRGISSYEQY
-,TRBV20-1,TRBJ1-1,SSTVNTEAF
TRBD2,TRBV3-1,TRBJ2-1,ASSSGLADGEQF
TRBD1,TRBV5-6,TRBJ1-2,ASSAQGASPNYGYT
TRBD2,TRBV27,TRBJ2-3,ASSPPRASGSSTDTQY
-,TRBV27,TRBJ2-7,ASRPSSYEQY
-,TRBV5-1,TRBJ2-3,ASSLETPYTDTQY
-,TRBV27,TRBJ2-7,ASSGKTIYEQY
TRBD2,TRBV29-1,TRBJ2-1,SVAGTKGDNEQF
-,TRBV9,TRBJ2-2,ASSPRLANTGELF
-,TRBV11-1,TRBJ2-5,ASSTRQYQETQY
-,TRBV9,TRBJ1-2,ASSQQGSGYGYT
TRBD1,TRBV20-1,TRBJ1-5,SALGPWGTDGNQPQH
TRBD1,TRBV10-3,TRBJ2-7,AISGVDRVSYEQY
TRBD2,TRBV6-2/TRBV6-3,TRBJ2-2,ASTGTSEPNTGELF
TRBD2,TRBV20-1,TRBJ2-5,SAQGASGRGFLRY
-,TRBV30,TRBJ2-1,AWSLATNFYNEQF
-,TRBV20-1,TRBJ2-1,SAPSLSYNEQF
TRBD1,TRBV20-1,TRBJ1-2,SALGTGDSLGYT
-,TRBV27,TRBJ2-7,ASSLSPGTGTYEQY
-,TRBV28,TRBJ2-1,ASSLDIGRYNEQF
TRBD2,TRBV20-1,TRBJ2-1,SAADSGMSSYNEQF
-,TRBV20-1,TRBJ2-5,RPRQTQY
TRBD2,TRBV3-1,TRBJ2-7,ASSLGLAPSYEQY